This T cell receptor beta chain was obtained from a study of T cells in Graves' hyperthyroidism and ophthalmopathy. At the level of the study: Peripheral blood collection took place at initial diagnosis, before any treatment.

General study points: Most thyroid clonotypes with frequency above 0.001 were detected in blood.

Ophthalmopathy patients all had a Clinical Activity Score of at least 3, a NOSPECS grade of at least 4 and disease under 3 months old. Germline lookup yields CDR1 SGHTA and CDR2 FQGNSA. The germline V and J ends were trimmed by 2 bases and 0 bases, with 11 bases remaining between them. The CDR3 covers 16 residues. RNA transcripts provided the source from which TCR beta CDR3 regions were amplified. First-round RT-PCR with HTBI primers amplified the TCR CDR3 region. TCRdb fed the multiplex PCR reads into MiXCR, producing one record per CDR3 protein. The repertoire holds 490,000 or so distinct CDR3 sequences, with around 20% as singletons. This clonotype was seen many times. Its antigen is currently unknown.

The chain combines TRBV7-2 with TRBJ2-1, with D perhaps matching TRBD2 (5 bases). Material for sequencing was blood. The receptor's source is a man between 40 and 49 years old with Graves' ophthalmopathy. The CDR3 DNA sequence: TGTGCCAGCAGCTTATCCAGCGGAACCTCCTACAATGAGCAGTTCTTC. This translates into CASSLSSGTSYNEQFF.